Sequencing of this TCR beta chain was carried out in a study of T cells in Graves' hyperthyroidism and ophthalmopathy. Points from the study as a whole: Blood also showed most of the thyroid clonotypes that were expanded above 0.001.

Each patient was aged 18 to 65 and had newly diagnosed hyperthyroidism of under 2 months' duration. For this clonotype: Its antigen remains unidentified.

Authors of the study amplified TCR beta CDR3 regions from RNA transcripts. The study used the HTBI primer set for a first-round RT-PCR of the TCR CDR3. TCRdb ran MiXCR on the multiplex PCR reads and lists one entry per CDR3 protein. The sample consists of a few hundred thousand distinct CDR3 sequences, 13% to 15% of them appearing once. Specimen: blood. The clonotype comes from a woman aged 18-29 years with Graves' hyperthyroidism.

The CDR3 region has the DNA TGTGCCAGCAGCCAGGTAGGAAATCAGCCCCAGCATTTT. Translation: CASSQVGNQPQHF. The chain is built from TRBV3-1 and TRBJ1-5; D is unresolved. Per the germline V gene, CDR1 is LGHDT and CDR2 is YNNKEL (reference sequence). Trimming removed 3 bases from V and 4 bases from J, with 7 bases in between. This CDR3 comprises 13 residues.